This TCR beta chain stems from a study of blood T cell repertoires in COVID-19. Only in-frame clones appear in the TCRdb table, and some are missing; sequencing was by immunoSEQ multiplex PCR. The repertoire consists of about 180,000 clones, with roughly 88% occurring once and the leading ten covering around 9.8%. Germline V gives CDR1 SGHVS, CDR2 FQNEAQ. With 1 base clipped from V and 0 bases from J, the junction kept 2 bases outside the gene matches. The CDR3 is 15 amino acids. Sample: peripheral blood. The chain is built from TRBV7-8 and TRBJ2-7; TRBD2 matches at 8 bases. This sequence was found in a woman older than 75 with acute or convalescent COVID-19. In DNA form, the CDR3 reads TGTGCCAGCAGCTTAGTAGCGGGGAGCTCCTACGAGCAGTACTTC. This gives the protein CASSLVAGSSYEQYF.